The following is a TCR beta chain sequence with its context. The data are from a study of blood T cell repertoires in COVID-19. Measured with immunoSEQ multiplex PCR; TCRdb has only the in-frame clones, and not every one. In the table there are 150,000 to 200,000 clones, about nine tenths of which are singletons. The V gene's germline CDR1 is ENHRY and CDR2 SYGVKD. The CDR3 runs 14 residues. J lost 4 bases, V lost 4 bases, and 6 bases had no gene match. The specimen was PBMCs or T cells enriched from blood (not recorded which). The chain joins TRBV10-3 to TRBJ2-5; 7 bases line up with TRBD2. The clonotype was recovered from a woman aged 18-29 years who had recovered from COVID-19. CDR3 coding DNA: TGTGCCATCAGTGGAACGGGGGGTGGAGAGACCCAGTACTTC. It translates to CAISGTGGGETQYF.